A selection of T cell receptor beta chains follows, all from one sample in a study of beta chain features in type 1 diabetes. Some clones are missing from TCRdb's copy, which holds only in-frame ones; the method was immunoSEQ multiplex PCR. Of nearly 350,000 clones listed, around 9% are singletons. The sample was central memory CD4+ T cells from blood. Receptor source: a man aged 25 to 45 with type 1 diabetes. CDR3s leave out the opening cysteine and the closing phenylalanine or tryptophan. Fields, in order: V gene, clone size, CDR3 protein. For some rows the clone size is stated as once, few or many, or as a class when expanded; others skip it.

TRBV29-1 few SVATSRSTDTQY
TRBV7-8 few ASSLRRERSHIQY
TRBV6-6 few ASSDIQGYEQY
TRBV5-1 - ASSLVGRDNEQF
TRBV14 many ASSQDLGQPQH
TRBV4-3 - ASSQDFGIAYGYT
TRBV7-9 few ASSPQVFPAGYTDTQY
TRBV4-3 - ASSQDRPGFLYGYT
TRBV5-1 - ASTTNRGQSDTQY
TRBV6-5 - ASNDRSLGNTIY
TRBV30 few AWSVQGQGNGYT
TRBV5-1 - ASSRTATNTEAF
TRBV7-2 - ASSPLDSNQPQH
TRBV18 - ASSPSWQGVDTQY
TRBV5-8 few ASQLFTGTGFDNEQF
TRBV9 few ASSVGPDTEAF
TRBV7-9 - ASSLDREGDTQY
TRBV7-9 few ASTRSGALPDTQY
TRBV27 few ASSLWGNNQPQH
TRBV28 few ASSLTGIGNTIY
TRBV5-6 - ASSTGNYGYT
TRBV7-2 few ASSLFGEQF
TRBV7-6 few ASSPDGGGETQY
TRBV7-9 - ASSLDAGEQY
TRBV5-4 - ASSLEQGRDTQY
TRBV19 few ASSPTVLDYEQY
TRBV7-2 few ASSRGTDTQY
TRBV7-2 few ASRTDNSPLH
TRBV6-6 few ASSYTGLTNTGELF
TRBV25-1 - ASSDPRTLYEQY
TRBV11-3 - ASSRSDSTDTQY
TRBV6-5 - ASSSLIQGDYGYT
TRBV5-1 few ASSLRGRETQY
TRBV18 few ATKAGIGDTQY
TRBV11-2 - ASSLDPAGVYEQY
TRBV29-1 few SVAGTGDLSGGYT
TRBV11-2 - ASSLGYVGQGQPQH
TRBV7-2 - ASSLVGEQY
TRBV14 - ASSQARGGSPLH
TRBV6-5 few ASSSDSYTEAF
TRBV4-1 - ASSPKVGLPRGETQY
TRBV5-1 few ASSSSGTRGKNIQY
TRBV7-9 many ASSSGRGEQY
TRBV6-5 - ASNRNRELLNEQY
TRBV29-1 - SVARGQTNEKLF
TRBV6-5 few ASSGALSTQY
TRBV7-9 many ASSWSSGGSETQY
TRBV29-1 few SVSKGQGKPQH
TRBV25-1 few ASRSGTGASYEQY